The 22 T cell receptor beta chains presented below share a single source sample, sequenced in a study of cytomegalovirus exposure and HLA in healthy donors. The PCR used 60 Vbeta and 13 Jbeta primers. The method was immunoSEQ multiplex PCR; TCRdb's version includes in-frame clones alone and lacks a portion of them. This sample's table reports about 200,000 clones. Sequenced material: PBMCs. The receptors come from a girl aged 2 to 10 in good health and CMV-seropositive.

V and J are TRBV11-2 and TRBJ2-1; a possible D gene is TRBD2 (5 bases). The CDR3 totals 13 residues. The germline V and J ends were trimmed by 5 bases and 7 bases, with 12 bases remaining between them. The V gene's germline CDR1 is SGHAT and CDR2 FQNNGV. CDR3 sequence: CASSMGGGNEQFF. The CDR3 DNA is TGTGCCAGCAGCATGGGCGGAGGAAATGAGCAGTTCTTC.

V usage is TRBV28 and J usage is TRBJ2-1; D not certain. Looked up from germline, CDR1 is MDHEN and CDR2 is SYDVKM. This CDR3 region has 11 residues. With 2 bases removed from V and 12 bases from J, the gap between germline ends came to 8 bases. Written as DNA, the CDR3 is TGTGCCAGCAGTTTACCCCCCGGGCAGTTCTTC. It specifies CASSLPPGQFF.

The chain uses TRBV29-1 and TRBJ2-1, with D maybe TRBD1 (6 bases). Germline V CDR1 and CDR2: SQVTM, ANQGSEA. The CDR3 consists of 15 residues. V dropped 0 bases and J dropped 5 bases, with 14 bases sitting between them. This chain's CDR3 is CSVEDIAGANNEQFF. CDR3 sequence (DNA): TGCAGCGTTGAAGATATTGCAGGGGCCAACAATGAGCAGTTCTTC.

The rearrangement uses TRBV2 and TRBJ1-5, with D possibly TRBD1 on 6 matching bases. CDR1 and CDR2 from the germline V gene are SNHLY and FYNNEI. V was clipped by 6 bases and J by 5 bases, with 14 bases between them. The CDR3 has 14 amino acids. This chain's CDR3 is CASRPGQTHQPQHF. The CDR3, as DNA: TGTGCCAGCAGACCTGGACAGACTCATCAGCCCCAGCATTTT.

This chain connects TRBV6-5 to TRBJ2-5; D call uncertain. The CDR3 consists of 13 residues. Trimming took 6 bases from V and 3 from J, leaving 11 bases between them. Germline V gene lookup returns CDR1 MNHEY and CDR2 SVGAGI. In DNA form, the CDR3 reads TGTGCCAGCAGCAACAAAAAGAAAGAGACCCAGTACTTC. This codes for CASSNKKKETQYF.

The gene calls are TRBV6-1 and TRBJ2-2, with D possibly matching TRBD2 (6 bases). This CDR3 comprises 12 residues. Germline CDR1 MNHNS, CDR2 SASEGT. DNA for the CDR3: TGTGCGACCGGGACTTTTACCGGGGAGCTGTTTTTT. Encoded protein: CATGTFTGELFF.

The CDR3 bases are TGTGCCACCAGCAGAGATGAGGGGGGGGATGGCTACACCTTC. This translates into CATSRDEGGDGYTF. The V and J genes are TRBV15 and TRBJ1-2, with D perhaps matching TRBD1 (6 bases). Germline CDR1 LNHNV, CDR2 YYDKDF (reference sequence). Trimming stripped 0 bases from V and 6 bases from J, with 11 bases between. This CDR3 has 14 residues.

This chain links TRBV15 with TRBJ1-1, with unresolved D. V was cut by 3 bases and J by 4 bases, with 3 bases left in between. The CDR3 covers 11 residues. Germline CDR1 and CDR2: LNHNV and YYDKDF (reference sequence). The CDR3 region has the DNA TGTGCCACCAGCAGTCGCACTGAAGCTTTCTTT. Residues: CATSSRTEAFF.

The DNA of the CDR3 is TGTGCCAGCAGCTTAGACAGGGGGCGCGACGAGCAGTACTTC. The encoded protein is CASSLDRGRDEQYF. V and J are TRBV6-6 and TRBJ2-7; TRBD1 matches 10 bases. CDR1 MNHNY and CDR2 SVGAGI come from the germline V gene (reference sequence). The CDR3 has 14 amino acids. Trimming took 6 bases from V and 5 from J; bases not matched to a gene: 7.

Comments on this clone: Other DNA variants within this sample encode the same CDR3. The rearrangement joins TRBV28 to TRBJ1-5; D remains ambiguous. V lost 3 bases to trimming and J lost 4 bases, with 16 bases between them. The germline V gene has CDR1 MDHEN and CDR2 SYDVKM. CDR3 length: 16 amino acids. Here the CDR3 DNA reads TGTGCCAGCAGTTTGGCAGGTTCTTATAGTAATCAGCCCCAGCATTTT. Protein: CASSLAGSYSNQPQHF.

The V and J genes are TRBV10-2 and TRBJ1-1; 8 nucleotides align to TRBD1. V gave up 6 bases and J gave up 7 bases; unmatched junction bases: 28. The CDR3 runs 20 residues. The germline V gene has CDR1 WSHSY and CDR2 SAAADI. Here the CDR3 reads CASRSPPRQGPSTQPGEAFF. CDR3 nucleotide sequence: TGCGCCAGCAGGAGCCCCCCGAGACAGGGGCCCAGCACCCAGCCGGGTGAAGCTTTCTTT.

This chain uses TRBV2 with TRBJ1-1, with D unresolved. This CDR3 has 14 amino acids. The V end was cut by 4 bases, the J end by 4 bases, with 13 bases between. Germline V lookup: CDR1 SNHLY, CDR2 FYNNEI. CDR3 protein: CASSVAGSGTEAFF. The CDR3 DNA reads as TGTGCCAGCAGTGTAGCGGGGAGTGGCACTGAAGCTTTCTTT.

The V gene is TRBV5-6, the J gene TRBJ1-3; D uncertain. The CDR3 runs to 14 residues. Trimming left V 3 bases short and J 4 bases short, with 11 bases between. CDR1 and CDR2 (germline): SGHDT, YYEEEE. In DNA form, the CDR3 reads TGTGCCAGCAGCTCCGGAGACCCCGGAAACACCATATATTTT. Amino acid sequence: CASSSGDPGNTIYF.

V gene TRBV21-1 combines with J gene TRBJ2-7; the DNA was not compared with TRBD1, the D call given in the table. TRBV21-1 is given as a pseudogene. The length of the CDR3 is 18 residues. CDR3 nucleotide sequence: TGTGCCAGCAGCAAAGTCATCCGGGCACCCATCAGGGACTACGAGCAGTACTTC. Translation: CASSKVIRAPIRDYEQYF.

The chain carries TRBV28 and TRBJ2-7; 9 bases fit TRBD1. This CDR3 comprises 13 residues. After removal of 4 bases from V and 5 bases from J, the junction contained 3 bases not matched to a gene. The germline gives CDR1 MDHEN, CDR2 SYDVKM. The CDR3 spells CASSYRGRNEQYF. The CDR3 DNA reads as TGTGCCAGCAGTTACAGGGGGCGGAACGAGCAGTACTTC.

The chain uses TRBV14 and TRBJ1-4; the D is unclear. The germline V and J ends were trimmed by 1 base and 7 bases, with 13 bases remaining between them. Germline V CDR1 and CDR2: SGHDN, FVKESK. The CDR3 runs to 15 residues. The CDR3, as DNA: TGTGCCAGCAGCCAAGTAGGAGACTTAGGTGAAAAACTGTTTTTT. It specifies CASSQVGDLGEKLFF. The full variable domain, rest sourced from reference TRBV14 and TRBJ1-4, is EAGVTQFPSHSVIEKGQTVTLRCDPISGHDNLYWYRRVMGKEIKFLLHFVKESKQDESGMPNNRFLAERTGGTYSTLKVQPAELEDSGVYFCASSQVGDLGEKLFFGSGTQLSVL.

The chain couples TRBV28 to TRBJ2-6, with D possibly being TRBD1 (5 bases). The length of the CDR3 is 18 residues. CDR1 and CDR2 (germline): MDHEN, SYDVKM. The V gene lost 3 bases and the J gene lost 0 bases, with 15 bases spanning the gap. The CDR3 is CASSFRQGRSSGANVLTF. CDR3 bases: TGTGCCAGCAGTTTCAGGCAGGGCCGGAGCTCTGGGGCCAACGTCCTGACTTTC.

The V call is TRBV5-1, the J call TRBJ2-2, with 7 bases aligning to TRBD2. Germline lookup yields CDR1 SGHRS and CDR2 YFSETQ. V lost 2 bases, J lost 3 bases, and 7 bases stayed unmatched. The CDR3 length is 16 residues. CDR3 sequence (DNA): TGCGCCAGCAGCTTTTCTCCGGGAGGTCACACCGGGGAGCTGTTTTTT. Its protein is CASSFSPGGHTGELFF.

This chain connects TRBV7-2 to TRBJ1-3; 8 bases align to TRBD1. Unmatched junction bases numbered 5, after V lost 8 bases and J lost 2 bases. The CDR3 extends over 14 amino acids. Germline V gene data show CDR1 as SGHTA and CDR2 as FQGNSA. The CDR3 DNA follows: TGTGCCAGCGCACCACAGGGGGCTGGAAACACCATATATTTT. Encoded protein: CASAPQGAGNTIYF. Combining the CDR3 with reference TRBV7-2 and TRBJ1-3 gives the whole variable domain GAGVSQSPSNKVTEKGKDVELRCDPISGHTALYWYRQSLGQGLEFLIYFQGNSAPDKSGLPSDRFSAERTGGSVSTLTIQRTQQEDSAVYLCASAPQGAGNTIYFGEGSWLTVV.

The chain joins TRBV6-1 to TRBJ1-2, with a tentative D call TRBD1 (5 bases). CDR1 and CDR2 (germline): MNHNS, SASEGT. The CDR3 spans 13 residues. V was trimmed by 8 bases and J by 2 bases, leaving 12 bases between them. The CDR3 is CASEPGGNYGYTF. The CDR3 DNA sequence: TGTGCCAGCGAGCCCGGGGGGAACTATGGCTACACCTTC.

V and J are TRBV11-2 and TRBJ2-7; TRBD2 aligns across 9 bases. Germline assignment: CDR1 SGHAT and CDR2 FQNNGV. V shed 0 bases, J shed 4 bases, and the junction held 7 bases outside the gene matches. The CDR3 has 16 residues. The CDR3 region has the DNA TGTGCCAGCAGCTTAGATCGGAGACTAGCGGTTTACGAGCAGTACTTC. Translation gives CASSLDRRLAVYEQYF.

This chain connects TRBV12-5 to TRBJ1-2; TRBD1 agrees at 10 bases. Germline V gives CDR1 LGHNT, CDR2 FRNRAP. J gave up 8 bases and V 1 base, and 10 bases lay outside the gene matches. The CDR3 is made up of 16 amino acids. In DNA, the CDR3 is TGTGCTAGTGGTTTGGGGCTGGGGACAGGGGATGTGGGCTACACCTTC. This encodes CASGLGLGTGDVGYTF. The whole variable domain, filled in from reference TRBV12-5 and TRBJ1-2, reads DARVTQTPRHKVTEMGQEVTMRCQPILGHNTVFWYRQTMMQGLELLAYFRNRAPLDDSGMPKDRFSAEMPDATLATLKIQPSEPRDSAVYFCASGLGLGTGDVGYTFGSGTRLTVV.